This T cell receptor beta chain was captured in a study of blood T cell repertoires in COVID-19. Study in general: The samples span acute and convalescent COVID-19 from the United States, Italy and Spain.

The CDR3 runs 17 residues. Germline lookup yields CDR1 MDHEN and CDR2 SYDVKM. V lost 4 bases, J lost 4 bases, and 7 bases stayed unmatched. Produced via immunoSEQ multiplex PCR; TCRdb's table is partial and in-frame only. The table lists fewer than 90,000 clones, approximately 89% of them singletons. Sequences were obtained from peripheral blood. The TCR sequence derives from a man aged 45-65 years with active or convalescent COVID-19. This sequence joins TRBV28 and TRBJ2-5, with TRBD2 matching 15 bases. The DNA of the CDR3 is TGTGCCAGCAGTTCCGTAGGACTAGCGGGGGGGCGAGAGACCCAGTACTTC. This sequence encodes CASSSVGLAGGRETQYF.